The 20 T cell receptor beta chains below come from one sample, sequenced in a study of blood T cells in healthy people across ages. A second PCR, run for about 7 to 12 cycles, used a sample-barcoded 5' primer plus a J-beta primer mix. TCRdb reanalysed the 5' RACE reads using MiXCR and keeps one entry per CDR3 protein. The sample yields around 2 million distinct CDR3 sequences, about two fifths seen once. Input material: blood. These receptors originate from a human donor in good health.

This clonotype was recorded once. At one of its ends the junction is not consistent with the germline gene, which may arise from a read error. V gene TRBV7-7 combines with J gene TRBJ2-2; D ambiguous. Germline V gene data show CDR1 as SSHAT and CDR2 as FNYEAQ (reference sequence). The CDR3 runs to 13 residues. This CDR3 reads CASSSGPTGELFF. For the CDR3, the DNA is TGTGCTAGCAGCTCGGGCCCCACCGGGGAGCTGTTTTTT.

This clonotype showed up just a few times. The chain's CDR3 is CASSPRTSGSSYEQYF. In DNA, the CDR3 is TGCGCCAGCAGCCCTAGGACTAGCGGGAGCTCCTACGAGCAGTACTTC. The chain combines TRBV5-1 with TRBJ2-7; 13 bases agree with TRBD2. J was trimmed by 0 bases and V by 4 bases; bases with no gene match: 4. The CDR3 spans 16 residues. Germline CDR1 is SGHRS and CDR2 is YFSETQ.

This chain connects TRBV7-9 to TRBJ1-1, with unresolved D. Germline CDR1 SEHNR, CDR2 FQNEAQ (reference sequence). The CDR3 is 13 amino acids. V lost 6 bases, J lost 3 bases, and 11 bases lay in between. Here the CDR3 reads CASRLIGDTEAFF. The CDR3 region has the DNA TGTGCCAGCAGGTTGATCGGGGACACTGAAGCTTTCTTT.

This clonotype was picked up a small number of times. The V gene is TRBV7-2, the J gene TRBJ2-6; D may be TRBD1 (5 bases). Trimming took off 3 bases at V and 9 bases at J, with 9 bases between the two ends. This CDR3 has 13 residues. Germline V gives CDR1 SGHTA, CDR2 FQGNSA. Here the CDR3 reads CASSLDTNNVLTF. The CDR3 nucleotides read TGTGCCAGCAGCTTGGACACCAACAACGTCCTGACTTTC.

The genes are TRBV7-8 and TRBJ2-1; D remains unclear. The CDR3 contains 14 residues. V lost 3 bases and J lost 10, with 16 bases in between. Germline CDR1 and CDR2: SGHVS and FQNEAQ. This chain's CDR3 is CASSLTANPGEQFF. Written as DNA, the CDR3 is TGTGCCAGCAGCTTGACGGCCAACCCCGGGGAGCAGTTCTTC.

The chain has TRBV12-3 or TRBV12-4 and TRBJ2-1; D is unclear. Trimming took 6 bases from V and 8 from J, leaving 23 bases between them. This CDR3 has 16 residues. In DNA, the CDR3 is TGTGCCAGCAGCCTTGGTGGGTCCCCGGTAGAGGATGAGCAGTTCTTC. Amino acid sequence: CASSLGGSPVEDEQFF.

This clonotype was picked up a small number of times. CDR3 loop: CSSTGGTVIYEQYF. The CDR3 nucleotides are TGCAGCTCGACGGGGGGGACCGTTATATACGAGCAGTACTTC. J is TRBJ2-7 and V is TRBV20-1; 8 bases match TRBD2. The CDR3 sequence is 14 residues long. Germline V gene sequence: CDR1 DFQATT, CDR2 SNEGSKA (reference sequence).

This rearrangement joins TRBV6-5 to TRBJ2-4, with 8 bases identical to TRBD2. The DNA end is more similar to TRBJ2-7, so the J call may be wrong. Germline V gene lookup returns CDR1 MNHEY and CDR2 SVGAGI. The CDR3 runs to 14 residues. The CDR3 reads CASSYGTRGYEQYF. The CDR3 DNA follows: TGTGCCAGCAGTTACGGGACTAGGGGTTACGAGCAGTACTTC.

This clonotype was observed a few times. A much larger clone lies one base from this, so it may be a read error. The DNA for the CDR3 is TGTGCCAGCAGCTCCCCCCCCGCGGTTACAGATACGCAGTATTTT. It yields the protein CASSSPPAVTDTQYF. V usage is TRBV7-3 and J usage is TRBJ2-3; D is undetermined. V lost 4 bases to trimming and J lost 3 bases, with 14 bases between them. The germline gives CDR1 SGHTA, CDR2 FQGTGA. CDR3 length: 15 amino acids.

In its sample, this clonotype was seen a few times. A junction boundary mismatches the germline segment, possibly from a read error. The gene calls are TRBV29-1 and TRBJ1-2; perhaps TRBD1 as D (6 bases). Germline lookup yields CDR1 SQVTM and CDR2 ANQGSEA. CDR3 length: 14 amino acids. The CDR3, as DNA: TGCCGCGTTGAGGTTTATACAGGGACCTATGGCTACACCTTC. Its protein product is CRVEVYTGTYGYTF.

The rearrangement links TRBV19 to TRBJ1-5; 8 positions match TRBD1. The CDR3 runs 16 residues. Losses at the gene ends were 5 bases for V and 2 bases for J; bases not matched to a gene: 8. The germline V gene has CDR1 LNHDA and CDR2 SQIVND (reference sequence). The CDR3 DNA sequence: TGTGCCAGTAGTCCCCTACAGGGGGGTGGCAATCAGCCCCAGCATTTT. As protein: CASSPLQGGGNQPQHF.

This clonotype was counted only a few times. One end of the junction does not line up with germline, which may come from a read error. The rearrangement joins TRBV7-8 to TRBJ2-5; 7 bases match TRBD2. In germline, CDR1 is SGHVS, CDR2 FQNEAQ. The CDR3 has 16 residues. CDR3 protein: CVSSLARLAGGETQYF. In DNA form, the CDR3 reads TGTGTCAGCAGCCTAGCGCGGCTAGCCGGGGGGGAGACCCAGTACTTC.

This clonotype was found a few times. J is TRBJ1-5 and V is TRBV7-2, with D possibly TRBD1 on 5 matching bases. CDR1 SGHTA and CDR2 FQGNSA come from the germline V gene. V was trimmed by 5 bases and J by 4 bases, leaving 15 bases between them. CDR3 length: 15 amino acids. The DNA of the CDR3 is TGTGCCAGCAGCCGGAAGGTAGGGGAAAATCAGCCCCAGCATTTT. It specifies CASSRKVGENQPQHF.

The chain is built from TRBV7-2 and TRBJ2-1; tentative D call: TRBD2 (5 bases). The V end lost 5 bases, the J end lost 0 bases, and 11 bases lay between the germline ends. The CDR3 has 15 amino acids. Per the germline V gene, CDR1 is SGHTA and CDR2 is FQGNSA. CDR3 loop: CASSLQTNSYNEQFF. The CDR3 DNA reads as TGTGCCAGCAGCCTACAGACTAACTCCTACAATGAGCAGTTCTTC.

The CDR3 region is CASSGLRGFF. In DNA, the CDR3 is TGTGCCAGCAGCGGCCTTAGGGGTTTCTTT. The chain combines TRBV2 with TRBJ1-1; D might be TRBD1 (5 bases). Deletions cut 6 bases from V and 13 bases from J, with 12 bases between. This CDR3 spans 10 amino acids. Per the germline V gene, CDR1 is SNHLY and CDR2 is FYNNEI.

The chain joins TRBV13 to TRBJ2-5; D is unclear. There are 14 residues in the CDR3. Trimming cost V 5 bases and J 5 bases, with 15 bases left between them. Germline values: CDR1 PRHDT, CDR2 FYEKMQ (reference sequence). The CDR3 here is CASSPETPRETQYF. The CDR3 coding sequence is TGTGCCAGCAGCCCTGAGACTCCTAGGGAGACCCAGTACTTC.

The CDR3 loop reads CASSLARQGNQPQHF. For the CDR3, the DNA is TGTGCCAGCAGCTTGGCCCGGCAGGGGAATCAGCCCCAGCATTTT. The gene calls are TRBV5-6 and TRBJ1-5; a possible D gene is TRBD1 (6 bases). V was clipped by 0 bases and J by 4 bases, with 11 bases between them. Germline-derived CDR1 and CDR2 are SGHDT and YYEEEE. This CDR3 is 15 amino acids long. The full variable domain, with the rest looked up from reference TRBV5-6 and TRBJ1-5, is DAGVTQSPTHLIKTRGQQVTLRCSPKSGHDTVSWYQQALGQGPQFIFQYYEEEERQRGNFPDRFSGHQFPNYSSELNVNALLLGDSALYLCASSLARQGNQPQHFGDGTRLSIL.

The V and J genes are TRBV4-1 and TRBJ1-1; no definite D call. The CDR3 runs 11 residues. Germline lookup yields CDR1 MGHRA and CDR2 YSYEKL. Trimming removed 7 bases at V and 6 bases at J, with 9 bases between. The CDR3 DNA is TGCGCCAGCATCGGAGCCGCTGAAGCTTTCTTT. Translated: CASIGAAEAFF.

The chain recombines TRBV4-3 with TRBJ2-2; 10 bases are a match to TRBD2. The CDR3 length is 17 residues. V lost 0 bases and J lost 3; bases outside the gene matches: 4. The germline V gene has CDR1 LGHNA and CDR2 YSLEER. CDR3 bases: TGCGCCAGCAGCCAAGACTGGCTAGCGGGGGACACCGGGGAGCTGTTTTTT. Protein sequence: CASSQDWLAGDTGELFF.

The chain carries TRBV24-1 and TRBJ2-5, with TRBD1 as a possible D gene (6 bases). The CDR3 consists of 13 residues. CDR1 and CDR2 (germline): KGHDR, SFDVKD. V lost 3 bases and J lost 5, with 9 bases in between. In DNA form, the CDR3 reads TGTGCCACCAGTGATGAAAGGGGGGAGACCCAGTACTTC. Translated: CATSDERGETQYF.